This is a list of T cell receptor beta chains from one sample in a study of CD8+ T cells in alopecia areata. Measured with immunoSEQ multiplex PCR; TCRdb has only the in-frame clones, and not every one. Seen here are thousands of clones, less than 75% observed once, and the top ten hold about 11%. This sample comprised skin, obtained at week 0. These receptors were obtained from a human donor with alopecia areata. Both conserved end residues are part of each CDR3. The order of the fields is D gene, clone size, J gene, V gene, CDR3 DNA, CDR3 protein. The D gene is left open where the match is weak. Size is omitted from some rows. Given values are once, few, many or a class for expanded clones.

NA | NA | TRBJ1-1 | TRBV14 | TGTGCCAGCAGTTTAGGCAGCAACACTGAAGCTTTCTTT | CASSLGSNTEAFF
NA | NA | TRBJ2-7 | TRBV5-1 | TGCGCCAGCAGCAGACTGGAAAGGGGCGAGCAGTACTTC | CASSRLERGEQYF
TRBD1 | NA | TRBJ1-6 | TRBV18 | TGTGCCAGCTCACCGACAGGGGGCAATTCACCCCTCCACTTT | CASSPTGGNSPLHF
NA | NA | TRBJ1-2 | TRBV19 | TGTGCCAGTAATTTGGGGCAGCACTATGGCTACACCTTC | CASNLGQHYGYTF
NA | NA | TRBJ2-7 | TRBV7-9 | TGTGCCAGCAGCTTAGAGGACAGCAACTACGAGCAGTACTTC | CASSLEDSNYEQYF
TRBD1 | few | TRBJ1-4 | TRBV6-5 | TGTGCCAGCAGTTACTCGGGACAGGAGTCCGAAAAACTGTTTTTT | CASSYSGQESEKLFF
NA | NA | TRBJ1-2 | TRBV7-2 | TGTGCCAGCAGGAAACGACAGGGCTACACCTTC | CASRKRQGYTF
NA | few | TRBJ2-1 | TRBV30 | TGTGCCTGGACCCCTGGAGGTAGGCGGGAGCAGTTCTTC | CAWTPGGRREQFF
NA | few | TRBJ2-2 | TRBV11-3 | TGTGCCAGCAGCTTTTTGGACGGGGAGCTGTTTTTT | CASSFLDGELFF
NA | NA | TRBJ2-5 | TRBV29-1 | TGCAGCGTTTACGGGGACTCAGAGACCCAGTACTTC | CSVYGDSETQYF
TRBD2 | few | TRBJ2-3 | TRBV7-2 | TGTGCCAGCAGCTTAGATTCCCGGCGGGGGGGCGATACGCAGTATTTT | CASSLDSRRGGDTQYF
TRBD1 | few | TRBJ2-7 | TRBV7-2 | TGTGCCAGCAGCCGCGGACAGGGCTACGAGCAGTACTTC | CASSRGQGYEQYF
NA | NA | TRBJ1-1 | TRBV4-1 | TGCGCCAGCAGTACCCCCAGGGTAGACTTGATGAGGGTTGAAGCTTTCTTT | CASSTPRVDLMRVEAFF
TRBD1 | NA | TRBJ1-1 | TRBV27 | TGTGCCAGCAGGGGACCAGGGGGGATGAACACTGAAGCTTTCTTT | CASRGPGGMNTEAFF
TRBD1 | NA | TRBJ1-2 | TRBV5-1 | TGCGCCAGCAGCTTGGGACAGGGAAACTATGGCTACACCTTC | CASSLGQGNYGYTF